This T cell receptor (beta chain) was captured by sequencing in a study of beta chain features in type 1 diabetes. Study at large: Examination covered under 110 million sorted cells spanning all samples. Study-level results: Patients' naive, central memory and regulatory TCRB repertoires appeared more alike than those of healthy donors. Type 1 diabetes patients had TCRB CDR3s that were shorter (moderately but significantly so) in all four CD4+ subsets. TCRB rearrangement may or may not be influenced by HLA type; here this remained unresolved.

V lost 5 bases to trimming and J lost 9 bases; unmatched junction nucleotides: 8. Germline-derived CDR1 and CDR2 are SGHVS and FNYEAQ. The CDR3 consists of 15 residues. A remark on this clone: Antigen: not known.

Via CD45RO/CCR7/CD25/CD127/CD95/CD27, cells of the CD4+ naive, central memory, regulatory and stem cell-like memory subsets were sorted. The authors reverse transcribed all of the isolated RNA, so sequencing captured expressed TCRB transcripts. Repertoires were generated with immunoSEQ multiplex PCR, while TCRdb's copy carries only in-frame clones and drops some. This table has over 600,000 clones, about an eighth appearing once. The clonotype was recovered from a man aged 30 to 39 with type 1 diabetes. What was sequenced was naive CD4+ T cells from blood. The V and J genes are TRBV7-6 and TRBJ2-1; 12 bases match TRBD2. As DNA, the CDR3 is TGTGCCAGCAGCAGGAGGACTAGCGGGGAGTCTGAGCAGTTCTTC. Its protein product is CASSRRTSGESEQFF.